A selection of T cell receptor beta chains follows, all from one sample in a study of cytomegalovirus exposure and HLA in healthy donors. The data were produced by immunoSEQ multiplex PCR, yet TCRdb's version contains in-frame clones alone and is incomplete. This sample has under 200,000 clones, with roughly 74% found just once. The sample was PBMCs. The receptors shown here come from a woman aged 25 to 39 in good health and CMV-seropositive. CDR3s leave out the opening cysteine and the closing phenylalanine or tryptophan.

v_call	cdr3_aa
TRBV28	ASSLLPRNQPQH
TRBV5-1	ASSLATGNEKLF
TRBV4-1	ASSQSGVGYNEQF
TRBV30	AWSVGAARGSSGNTIY
TRBV2	ASTRGGAYEQY
TRBV6-6	TSSYSRGNTEAF
TRBV7-2	ASSLKSGSYPLHEQY
TRBV9	ASSLSGGQETQY
TRBV6-5	ASSPGDEQY
TRBV4-1	ASSQAPLAENYEQY
TRBV5-6	ASILSGGSNEQF
TRBV7-9	ASSFLAGTNTQY
TRBV5-4	ASSLDFQSYNEQF
TRBV5-1	ASSLDRVNTEAF
TRBV9	ASSPRAFSGNTIY
TRBV11-2	ASSLVAGASTDTQY
TRBV27	ASSPTGIDGYT
TRBV5-4	ASSLKGPARETQY
TRBV21-1	ASSNLAEPTGHTDTQY
TRBV7-2	ASSTGLAGATLHEQY
TRBV30	AWRDRANSPLH
TRBV10-3	AISEVGGNQPQH
TRBV6-1	ASLRRGSNTEAF
TRBV7-3	ASSRTSGDTGELF
TRBV2	ASSEGGQWNTEAF
TRBV7-2	ASSSLAEGRSEQF
TRBV2	ASSEALAHGAQY
TRBV6-6	ASSSPTGFNYGYT
TRBV19	ASSTPAEKNYGYT
TRBV5-1	ASSPGTVEETQY
TRBV6-6	ASRTGVAKNIQY
TRBV11-3	ASGFKPNTEAF
TRBV5-6	ASSLGGNYEQY
TRBV2	ASRSGSGQPQH
TRBV28	ASSLSRGLGQPQH
TRBV6-1	ASSEALGSNQPQH
TRBV7-9	ASSLELAGVGETQY
TRBV18	ASSPRYPSMAGELF
TRBV5-4	ASSSQGRFLINEQF
TRBV4-3	ASSQGGADTRLF
TRBV19	ASKRGGPMNTGELF
TRBV29-1	SVGTGGDYGYT
TRBV27	ASSSWDRGNTGELF
TRBV30	AWSVPRTSGNTIY
TRBV10-3	AISASRGTTNTGELF
TRBV27	ASSLAGMNTEAF
TRBV28	ASNKGGNQPQH
TRBV19	ASSILAPQRGGHNEQF
TRBV5-4	ASSARQRLYGYT
TRBV19	ASRRDYQETQY
TRBV5-4	ASSLNRGLDTEAF
TRBV27	ASSPRTGDNEQF
TRBV30	AWSSGFWETQY
TRBV11-3	ASSFRDRPYEQY
TRBV5-1	ASSLDRGLGTGELF
TRBV5-6	ASSRNYLVEMYEQY
TRBV27	ASSLSGTANYGYT
TRBV6-1	ASSGWADTQY